Given below is one T cell receptor (beta chain) in context. Its antigen is as yet unknown. Germline V CDR1 and CDR2: SGHRS, YFSETQ. Trimming stripped 0 bases from V and 9 bases from J, with 7 bases between. The CDR3 loop spans 12 amino acids. The data belong to a study of T cell responses to AZD1222 COVID-19 vaccine. Across the whole study: Pooling covered second doses at about 4 or about 12 weeks. Study results and limitations: Spike-specific TCR depth and breadth grew after two AZD1222 doses.

Data came from immunoSEQ multiplex PCR; TCRdb stores just in-frame clones and leaves some out. The data show about 180,000 clones, with 70% to 90% seen just once and 7.5% to 9.5% held by the top ten. The genes are TRBV5-1 and TRBJ2-1, with D tentatively TRBD1 (6 bases). The material was peripheral blood, obtained on day 0 of AZD1222 vaccination. The sequence derives from an adult in good health. The CDR3 bases are TGCGCCAGCAGCTTGGGGGGGCCTGAGCAGTTCTTC. Protein product: CASSLGGPEQFF. Full variable domain (missing parts from reference TRBV5-1 and TRBJ2-1): KAGVTQTPRYLIKTRGQQVTLSCSPISGHRSVSWYQQTPGQGLQFLFEYFSETQRNKGNFPGRFSGRQFSNSRSEMNVSTLELGDSALYLCASSLGGPEQFFGPGTRLTVL.